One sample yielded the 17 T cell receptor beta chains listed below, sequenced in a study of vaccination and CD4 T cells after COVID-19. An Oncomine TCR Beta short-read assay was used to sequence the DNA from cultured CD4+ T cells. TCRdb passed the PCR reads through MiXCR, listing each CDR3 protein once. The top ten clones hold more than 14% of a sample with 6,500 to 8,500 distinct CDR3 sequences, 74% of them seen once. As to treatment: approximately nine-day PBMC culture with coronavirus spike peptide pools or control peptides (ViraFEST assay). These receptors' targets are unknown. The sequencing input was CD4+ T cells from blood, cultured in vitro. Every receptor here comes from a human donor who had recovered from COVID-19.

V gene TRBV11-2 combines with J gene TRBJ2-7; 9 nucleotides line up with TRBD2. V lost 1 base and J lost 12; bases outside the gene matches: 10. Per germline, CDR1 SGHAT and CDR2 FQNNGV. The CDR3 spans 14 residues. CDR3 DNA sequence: TGTGCCAGCAGCTTAGCTTACCCGCGGGAGGGGCGGTACTTC. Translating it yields CASSLAYPREGRYF.

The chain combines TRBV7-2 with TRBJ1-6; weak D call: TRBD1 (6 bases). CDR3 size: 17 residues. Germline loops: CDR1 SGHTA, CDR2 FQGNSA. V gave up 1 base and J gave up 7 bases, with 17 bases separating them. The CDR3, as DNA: TGTGCCAGCAGCTTAGATCCCACACGGGGGGGCAATTCACCCCTCCACTTT. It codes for CASSLDPTRGGNSPLHF.

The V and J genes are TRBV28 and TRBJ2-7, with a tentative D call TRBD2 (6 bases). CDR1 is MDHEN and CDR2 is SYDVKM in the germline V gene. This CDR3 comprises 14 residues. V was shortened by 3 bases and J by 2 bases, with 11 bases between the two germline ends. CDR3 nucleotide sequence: TGTGCCAGCAGTTTTGCTAGCGCGACCTACGAGCAGTACTTC. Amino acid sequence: CASSFASATYEQYF.

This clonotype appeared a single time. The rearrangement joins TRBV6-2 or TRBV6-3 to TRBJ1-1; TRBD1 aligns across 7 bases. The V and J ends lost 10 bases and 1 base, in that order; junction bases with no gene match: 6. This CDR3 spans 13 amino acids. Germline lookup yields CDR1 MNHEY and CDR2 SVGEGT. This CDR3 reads CATRGQWNTEAFF. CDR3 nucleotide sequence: TGTGCCACCAGGGGACAGTGGAACACTGAAGCTTTCTTT.

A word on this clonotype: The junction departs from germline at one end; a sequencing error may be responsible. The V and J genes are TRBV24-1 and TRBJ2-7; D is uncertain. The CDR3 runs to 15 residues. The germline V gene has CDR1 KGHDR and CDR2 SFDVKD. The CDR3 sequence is CATSDPRTSSYKQYF. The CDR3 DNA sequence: TGTGCCACCAGTGACCCGCGGACCTCCTCCTACAAGCAGTACTTC.

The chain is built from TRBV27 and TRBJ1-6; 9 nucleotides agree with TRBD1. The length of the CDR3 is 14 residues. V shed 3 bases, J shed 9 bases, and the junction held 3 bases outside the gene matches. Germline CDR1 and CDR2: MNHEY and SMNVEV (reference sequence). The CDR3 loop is CASSLWGQGSPLHF. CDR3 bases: TGTGCCAGCAGTTTGTGGGGACAGGGTTCACCCCTCCACTTT.

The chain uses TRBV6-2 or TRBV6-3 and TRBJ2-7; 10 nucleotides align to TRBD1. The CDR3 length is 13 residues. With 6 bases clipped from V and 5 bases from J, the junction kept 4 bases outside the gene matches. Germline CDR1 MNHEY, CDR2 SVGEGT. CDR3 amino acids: CASRRTGGNEQYF. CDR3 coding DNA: TGTGCCAGCAGGCGGACAGGGGGGAACGAGCAGTACTTC.

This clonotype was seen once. CDR3 DNA: TGTGCCAGCAGTTTAAAAGGTCTACACTACACAGATACGCAGTATTTT. Encoded protein: CASSLKGLHYTDTQYF. The genes are TRBV27 and TRBJ2-3; D ambiguous. Germline V gene sequence: CDR1 MNHEY, CDR2 SMNVEV (reference sequence). The V end lost 2 bases, the J end lost 2 bases, and 14 bases lay between the germline ends. This CDR3 has 16 residues.

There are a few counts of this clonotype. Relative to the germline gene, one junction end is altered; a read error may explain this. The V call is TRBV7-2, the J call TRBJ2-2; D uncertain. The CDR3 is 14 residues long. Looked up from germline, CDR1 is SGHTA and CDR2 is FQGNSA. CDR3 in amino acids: CASSQAQPTGELFF. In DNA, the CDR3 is TGCGCCAGCAGCCAAGCACAGCCTACCGGGGAGCTGTTTTTT.

CDR3 sequence (DNA): TGTGCCAGTAGTAGAGGGGGGGGTTCACCCCTCCACTTT. It encodes CASSRGGGSPLHF. The chain has TRBV19 and TRBJ1-6; a weak D match, TRBD1 (6 bases). The germline CDR1 and CDR2 sequences are LNHDA and SQIVND (reference sequence). Trimming removed 4 bases from V and 9 bases from J, with 10 bases in between. The CDR3 is 13 residues long.

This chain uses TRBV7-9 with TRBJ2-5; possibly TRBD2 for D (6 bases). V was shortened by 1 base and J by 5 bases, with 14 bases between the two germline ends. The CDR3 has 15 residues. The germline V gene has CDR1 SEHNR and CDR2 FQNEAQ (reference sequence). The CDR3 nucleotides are TGTGCCAGCAGCTTAGGGGCGACTAGGAAGGAGACCCAGTACTTC. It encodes CASSLGATRKETQYF.

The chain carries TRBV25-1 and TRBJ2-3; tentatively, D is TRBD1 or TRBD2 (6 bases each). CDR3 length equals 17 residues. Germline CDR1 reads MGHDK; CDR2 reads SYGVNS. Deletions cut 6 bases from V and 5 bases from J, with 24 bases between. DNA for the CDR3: TGTGCCAGCAGGGGGGCCAAGTCCGGGGGCCTTGGAGATACGCAGTATTTT. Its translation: CASRGAKSGGLGDTQYF.

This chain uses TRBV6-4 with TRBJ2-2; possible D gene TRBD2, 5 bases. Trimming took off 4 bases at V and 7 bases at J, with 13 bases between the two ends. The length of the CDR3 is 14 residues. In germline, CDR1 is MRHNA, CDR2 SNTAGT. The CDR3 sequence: CASSAQSAGGELFF. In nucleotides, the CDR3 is TGTGCCAGCAGTGCCCAGTCGGCGGGCGGGGAGCTGTTTTTT.

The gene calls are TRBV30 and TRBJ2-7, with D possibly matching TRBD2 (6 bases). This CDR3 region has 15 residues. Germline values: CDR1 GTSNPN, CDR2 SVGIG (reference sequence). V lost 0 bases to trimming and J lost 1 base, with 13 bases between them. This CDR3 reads CAWSVAGPLSYEQYF. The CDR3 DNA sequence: TGTGCCTGGAGTGTGGCGGGGCCCCTATCCTACGAGCAGTACTTC. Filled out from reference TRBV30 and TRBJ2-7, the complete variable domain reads SQTIHQWPATLVQPVGSPLSLECTVEGTSNPNLYWYRQAAGRGLQLLFYSVGIGQISSEVPQNLSASRPQDRQFILSSKKLLLSDSGFYLCAWSVAGPLSYEQYFGPGTRLTVT.

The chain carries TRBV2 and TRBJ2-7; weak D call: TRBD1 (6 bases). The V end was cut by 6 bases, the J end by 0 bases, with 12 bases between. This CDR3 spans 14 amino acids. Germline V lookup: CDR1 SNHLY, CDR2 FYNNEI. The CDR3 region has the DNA TGTGCCAGCAGGGAGACAGGAGACTCCTACGAGCAGTACTTC. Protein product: CASRETGDSYEQYF.

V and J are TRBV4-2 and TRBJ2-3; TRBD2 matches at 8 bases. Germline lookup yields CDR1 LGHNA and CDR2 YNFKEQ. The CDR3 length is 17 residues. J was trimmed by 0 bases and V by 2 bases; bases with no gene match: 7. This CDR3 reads CASSQMYSGTSTDTQYF. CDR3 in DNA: TGTGCCAGCAGCCAAATGTATAGCGGGACTAGCACAGATACGCAGTATTTT.

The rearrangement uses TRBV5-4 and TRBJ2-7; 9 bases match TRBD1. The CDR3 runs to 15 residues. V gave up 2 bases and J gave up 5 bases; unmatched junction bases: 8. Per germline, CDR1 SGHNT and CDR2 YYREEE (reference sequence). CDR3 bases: TGTGCCAGCAGCTTACCGGGACAGGGTGGGCACGAGCAGTACTTC. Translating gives CASSLPGQGGHEQYF.